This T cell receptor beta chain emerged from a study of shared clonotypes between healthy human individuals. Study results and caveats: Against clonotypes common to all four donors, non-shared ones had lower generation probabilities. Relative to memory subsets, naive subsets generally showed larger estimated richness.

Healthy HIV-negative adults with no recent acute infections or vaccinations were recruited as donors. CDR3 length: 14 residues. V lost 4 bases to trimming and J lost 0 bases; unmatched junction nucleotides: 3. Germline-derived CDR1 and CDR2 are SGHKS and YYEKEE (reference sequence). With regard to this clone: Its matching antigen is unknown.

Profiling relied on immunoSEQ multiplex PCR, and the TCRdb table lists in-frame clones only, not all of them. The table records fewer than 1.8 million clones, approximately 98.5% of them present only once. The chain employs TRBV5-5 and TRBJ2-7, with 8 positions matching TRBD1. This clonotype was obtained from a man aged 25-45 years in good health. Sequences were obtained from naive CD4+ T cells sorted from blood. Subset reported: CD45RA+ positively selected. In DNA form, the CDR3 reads TGTGCCAGCAGCCCGACAGGGGTCTCCTACGAGCAGTACTTC. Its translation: CASSPTGVSYEQYF.